The present entry profiles one T cell receptor (beta chain) with its context. Other DNA sequences from this sample encode an identical CDR3 as well. This sample stems from a study of cytomegalovirus exposure and HLA in healthy donors. Background on the study: From donors who were HLA-typed, an early data release held approximately 84 million unique TCRs.

Primers included in the PCR were 60 Vbeta and 13 Jbeta primers. Sequencing used immunoSEQ multiplex PCR; TCRdb keeps in-frame clones, though not all of them. The sample includes 85,000 to 100,000 clones, 69% of them seen just once. This CDR3 has 13 amino acids. Trimming pared 6 bases from V and 1 base from J, leaving 9 bases between. CDR1 is LNHDA and CDR2 is SQIVND in the germline V gene (reference sequence). Source material: PBMCs. The rearrangement uses TRBV19 and TRBJ1-1; a weak D match, TRBD1 (6 bases). The receptor was isolated from a man in his forties or fifties in good health and CMV-seronegative. CDR3 sequence: CASSDRPNTEAFF. The CDR3 DNA follows: TGTGCCAGTAGCGACAGGCCGAACACTGAAGCTTTCTTT. Supplemented by reference TRBV19 and TRBJ1-1, the full variable domain reads DGGITQSPKYLFRKEGQNVTLSCEQNLNHDAMYWYRQDPGQGLRLIYYSQIVNDFQKGDIAEGYSVSREKKESFPLTVTSAQKNPTAFYLCASSDRPNTEAFFGQGTRLTVV.